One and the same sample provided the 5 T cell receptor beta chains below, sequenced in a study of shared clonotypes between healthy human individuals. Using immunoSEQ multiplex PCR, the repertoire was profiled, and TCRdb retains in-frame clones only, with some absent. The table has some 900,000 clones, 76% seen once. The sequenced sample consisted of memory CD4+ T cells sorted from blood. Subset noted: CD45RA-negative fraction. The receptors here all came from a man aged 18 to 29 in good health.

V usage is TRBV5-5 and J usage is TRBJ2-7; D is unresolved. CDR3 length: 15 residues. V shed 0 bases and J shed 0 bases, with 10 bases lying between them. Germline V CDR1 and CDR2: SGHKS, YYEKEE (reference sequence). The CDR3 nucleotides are TGTGCCAGCAGCTTGGAAGCAGGAGTCTCCTACGAGCAGTACTTC. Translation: CASSLEAGVSYEQYF.

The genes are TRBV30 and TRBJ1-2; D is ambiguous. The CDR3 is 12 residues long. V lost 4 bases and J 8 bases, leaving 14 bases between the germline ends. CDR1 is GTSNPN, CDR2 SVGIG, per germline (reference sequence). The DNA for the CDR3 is TGTGCCTGGAAGGAAGGTCGCTCGGGCTACACCTTC. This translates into CAWKEGRSGYTF.

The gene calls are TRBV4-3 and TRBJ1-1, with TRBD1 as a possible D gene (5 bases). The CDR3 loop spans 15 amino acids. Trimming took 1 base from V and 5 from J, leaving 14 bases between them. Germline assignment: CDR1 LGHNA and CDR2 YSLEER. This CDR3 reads CASSQGSGAVTEAFF. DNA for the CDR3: TGCGCCAGCAGCCAAGGGTCTGGGGCGGTTACTGAAGCTTTCTTT.

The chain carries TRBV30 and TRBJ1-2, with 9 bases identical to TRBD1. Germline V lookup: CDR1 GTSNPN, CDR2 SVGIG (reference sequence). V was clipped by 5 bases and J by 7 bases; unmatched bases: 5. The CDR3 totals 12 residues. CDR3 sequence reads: CAWFDRGFGYTF. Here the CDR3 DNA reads TGTGCCTGGTTTGACAGGGGGTTTGGCTACACCTTC.

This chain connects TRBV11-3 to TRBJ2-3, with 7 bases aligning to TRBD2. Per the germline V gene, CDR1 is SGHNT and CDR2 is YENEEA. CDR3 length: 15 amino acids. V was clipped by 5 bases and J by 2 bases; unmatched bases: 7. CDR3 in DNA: TGTGCCAGCAGCGCAAGCGGGGTGATCACAGATACGCAGTATTTT. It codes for CASSASGVITDTQYF.